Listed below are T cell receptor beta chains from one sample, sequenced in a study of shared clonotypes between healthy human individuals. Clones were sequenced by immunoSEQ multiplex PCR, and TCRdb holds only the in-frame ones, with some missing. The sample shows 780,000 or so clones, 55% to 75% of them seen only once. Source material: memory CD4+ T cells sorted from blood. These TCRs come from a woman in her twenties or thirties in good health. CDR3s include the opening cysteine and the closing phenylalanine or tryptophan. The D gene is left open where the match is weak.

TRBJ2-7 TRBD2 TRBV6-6 TGTGCCAGCAGTTACCTTGGGACTAGCACCTACGAGCAGTACTTC CASSYLGTSTYEQYF
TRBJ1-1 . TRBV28 TGTGCCAGCAGAACTAGAACACCAGGCACTGAAGCTTTCTTT CASRTRTPGTEAFF
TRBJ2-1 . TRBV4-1 TGCGCCAGCAGTTACGGAGCAAGAGGGGGCTACAATGAGCAGTTCTTC CASSYGARGGYNEQFF
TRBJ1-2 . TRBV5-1 TGCGCCAGCAGCTTAGGACTGGAGAATGTCTATGGCTACACCTTC CASSLGLENVYGYTF
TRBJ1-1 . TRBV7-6 TGTGCCAGCAGCTTGCGACAGGCCGATGAAGCTTTCTTT CASSLRQADEAFF
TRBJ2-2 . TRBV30 TGTGCCTGGCAGACAGGAGTTAAAAGGACCGGGGAGCTGTTTTTT CAWQTGVKRTGELFF
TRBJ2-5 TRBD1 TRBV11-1 TGTGCCAGCAGCCGACAGGGGGCGTCGGAGACCCAGTACTTC CASSRQGASETQYF
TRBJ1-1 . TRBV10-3 TGTGCCATCACAAGCACAGGGAACACTGAAGCTTTCTTT CAITSTGNTEAFF
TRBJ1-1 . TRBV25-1 TGTGCCAGCCAACAGGGAGTTGATGAAGCTTTCTTT CASQQGVDEAFF
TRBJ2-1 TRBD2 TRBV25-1 TGTGCCAGCAGTGCACCCCTGGGACTAGCGGGCGATGAGCAGTTCTTC CASSAPLGLAGDEQFF